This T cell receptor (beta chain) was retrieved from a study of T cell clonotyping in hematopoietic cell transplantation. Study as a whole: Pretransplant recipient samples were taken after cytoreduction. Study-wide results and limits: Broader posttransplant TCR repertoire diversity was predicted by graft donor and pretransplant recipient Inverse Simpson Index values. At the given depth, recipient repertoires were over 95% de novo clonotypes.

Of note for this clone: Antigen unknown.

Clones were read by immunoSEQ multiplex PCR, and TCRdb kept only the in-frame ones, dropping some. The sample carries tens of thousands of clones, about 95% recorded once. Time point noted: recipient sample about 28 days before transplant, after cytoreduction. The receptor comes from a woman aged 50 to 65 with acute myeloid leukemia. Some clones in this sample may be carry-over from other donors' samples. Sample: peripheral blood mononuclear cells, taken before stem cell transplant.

In DNA, the CDR3 is TGCGCCAGCAGTCAAAGACAGATGACCTACGAGCAGTACTTC. Protein product: CASSQRQMTYEQYF. The chain couples TRBV23-1 to TRBJ2-7; weak D call: TRBD1 (5 bases). TRBV23-1 is sorted into the ORF group, with uncertain function. Trimming left V 2 bases short and J 2 bases short, with 10 bases between. The CDR3 is made up of 14 amino acids.